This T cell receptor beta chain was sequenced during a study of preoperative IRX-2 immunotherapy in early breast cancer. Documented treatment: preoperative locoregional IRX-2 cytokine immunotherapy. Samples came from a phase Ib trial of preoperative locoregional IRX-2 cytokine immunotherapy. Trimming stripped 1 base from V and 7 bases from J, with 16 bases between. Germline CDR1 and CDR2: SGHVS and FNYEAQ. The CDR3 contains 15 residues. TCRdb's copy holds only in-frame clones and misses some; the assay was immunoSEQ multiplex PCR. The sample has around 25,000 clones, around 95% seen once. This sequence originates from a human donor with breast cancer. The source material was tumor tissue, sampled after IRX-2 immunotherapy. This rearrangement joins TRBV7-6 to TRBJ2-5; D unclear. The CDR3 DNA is TGTGCCAGCAGCTTAGTCGGCTCTACACTCAGGACCCAGTACTTC. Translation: CASSLVGSTLRTQYF.